This T cell receptor (beta chain) was recorded in a study of preoperative IRX-2 immunotherapy in early breast cancer. Indicated treatment: preoperative locoregional IRX-2 cytokine immunotherapy. Patients received preoperative, locoregional IRX-2 cytokine immunotherapy in a phase Ib study. Assay: immunoSEQ multiplex PCR; the TCRdb copy retains only in-frame clones and omits some. The table has thousands of clones, 78% seen once; the top ten hold approximately 8.4%. Per germline, CDR1 SGHNT and CDR2 YENEEA. The J segment lost 2 bases and the V segment lost 5 bases, leaving 4 bases of the junction unmatched. CDR3 size: 15 residues.

The receptor was isolated from a human donor with breast cancer. This chain connects TRBV11-3 to TRBJ2-1; 9 positions agree with TRBD1. The specimen was tumor tissue, collected after IRX-2 immunotherapy. CDR3 in DNA: TGTGCCAGCAGCCTGGGACAGGGTACCTACAATGAGCAGTTCTTC. Encoded protein: CASSLGQGTYNEQFF.